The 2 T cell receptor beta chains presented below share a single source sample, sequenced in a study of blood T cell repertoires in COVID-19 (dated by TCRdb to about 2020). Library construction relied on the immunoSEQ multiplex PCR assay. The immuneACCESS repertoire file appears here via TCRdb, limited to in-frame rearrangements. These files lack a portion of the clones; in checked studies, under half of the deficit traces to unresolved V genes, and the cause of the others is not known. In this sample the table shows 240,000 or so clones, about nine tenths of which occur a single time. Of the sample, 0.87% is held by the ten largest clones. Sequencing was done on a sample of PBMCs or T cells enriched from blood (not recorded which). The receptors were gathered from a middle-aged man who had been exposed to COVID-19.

In DNA form, the CDR3 reads TGTGCCAGCAGCGGGGGACAGGGGTCTGAAGCTTTCTTT. Amino acid sequence: CASSGGQGSEAFF. The rearrangement links TRBV28 to TRBJ1-1; 10 nucleotides match TRBD1. The CDR3 loop spans 13 amino acids. V gave up 6 bases and J gave up 6 bases; unmatched junction bases: 4. Germline CDR1 reads MDHEN; CDR2 reads SYDVKM.

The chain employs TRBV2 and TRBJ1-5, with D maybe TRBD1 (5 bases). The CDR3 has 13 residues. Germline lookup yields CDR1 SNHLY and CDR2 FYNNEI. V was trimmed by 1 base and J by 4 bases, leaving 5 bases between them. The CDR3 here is CASSEEGNQPQHF. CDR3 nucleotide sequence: TGTGCCAGCAGTGAAGAGGGGAATCAGCCCCAGCATTTT. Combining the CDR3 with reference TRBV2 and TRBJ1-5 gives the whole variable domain EPEVTQTPSHQVTQMGQEVILRCVPISNHLYFYWYRQILGQKVEFLVSFYNNEISEKSEIFDDQFSVERPDGSNFTLKIRSTKLEDSAMYFCASSEEGNQPQHFGDGTRLSIL.